A selection of T cell receptor beta chains follows, all from one sample in a study of immune evolution from preneoplasia to lung adenocarcinoma. Repertoires were generated with immunoSEQ multiplex PCR, while TCRdb's copy carries only in-frame clones and drops some. The sample lists 4,000 to 4,500 clones; about nine tenths were seen once. Specimen: FFPE minimally invasive lung adenocarcinoma tissue. Receptors originate from a donor at least 70 years old with lung adenocarcinoma. The CDR3 runs from the conserved cysteine through the conserved F or W. Fields, in order: CDR3 DNA, CDR3 protein, clone size, CDR3 length, J gene, V gene, D gene. D genes are given only for firm matches. Expanded clones get a size class; other rows say once, few or many, or leave the size out.

CDR3 DNA: TGTGCCAACTCCCCACCGGGGGGCCTCTCGAATGAGCAGTTCTTC
CDR3 protein: CANSPPGGLSNEQFF
clone size: NA
CDR3 length: 15
J gene: TRBJ2-1
V gene: TRBV18
D gene: NA

CDR3 DNA: TGTGCCAGCAGTGGACAGGGGGCGTTCACTGAAGCTTTCTTT
CDR3 protein: CASSGQGAFTEAFF
clone size: NA
CDR3 length: 14
J gene: TRBJ1-1
V gene: TRBV27
D gene: TRBD1

CDR3 DNA: TGTGCCAGCAGCCATACGCCTCGACTAGCGGGAATCAATGAGCAGTTCTTC
CDR3 protein: CASSHTPRLAGINEQFF
clone size: NA
CDR3 length: 17
J gene: TRBJ2-1
V gene: TRBV11-2
D gene: TRBD2

CDR3 DNA: TGCGCCAGCAGCCAAGAGCCCCGGACTACCTCCTACAATGAGCAGTTCTTC
CDR3 protein: CASSQEPRTTSYNEQFF
clone size: NA
CDR3 length: 17
J gene: TRBJ2-1
V gene: TRBV4-1
D gene: NA

CDR3 DNA: TGTGCTAGTGGTTTGGTGACTAGCGGGAGGTCAGATACGCAGTATTTT
CDR3 protein: CASGLVTSGRSDTQYF
clone size: NA
CDR3 length: 16
J gene: TRBJ2-3
V gene: TRBV12-5
D gene: TRBD2

CDR3 DNA: TGTGCCAGCAGCTTAGCGCCGACAGGGAACACCGGGAAGCTGTTTTTT
CDR3 protein: CASSLAPTGNTGKLFF
clone size: once
CDR3 length: 16
J gene: TRBJ2-2
V gene: TRBV7-8
D gene: TRBD1

CDR3 DNA: TGTGCCAGCAGTTACTCGCCTAGCGGGTCCGCTGAGCAGTTCTTC
CDR3 protein: CASSYSPSGSAEQFF
clone size: NA
CDR3 length: 15
J gene: TRBJ2-1
V gene: TRBV6-5
D gene: TRBD2

CDR3 DNA: TGTGCCTGGGGGAAGGGGGACACTGAAGCTTTCTTT
CDR3 protein: CAWGKGDTEAFF
clone size: NA
CDR3 length: 12
J gene: TRBJ1-1
V gene: TRBV30
D gene: NA

CDR3 DNA: TGTGCCTGGACCGCAGGGTTCTTTAGCGAGCAGTACTTC
CDR3 protein: CAWTAGFFSEQYF
clone size: NA
CDR3 length: 13
J gene: TRBJ2-7
V gene: TRBV30
D gene: NA

CDR3 DNA: TGTGCCAGTAGTATTTCCTTAATCGATACGCAGTATTTT
CDR3 protein: CASSISLIDTQYF
clone size: NA
CDR3 length: 13
J gene: TRBJ2-3
V gene: TRBV19
D gene: NA

CDR3 DNA: TGTGCCAGCAGGGGACCGGACCGCCCTTGGGGCTACACCTTC
CDR3 protein: CASRGPDRPWGYTF
clone size: once
CDR3 length: 14
J gene: TRBJ1-2
V gene: TRBV27
D gene: NA

CDR3 DNA: TGTGCCAGCAGGGTTAGAAACTCCTACGAGCAGTACTTC
CDR3 protein: CASRVRNSYEQYF
clone size: NA
CDR3 length: 13
J gene: TRBJ2-7
V gene: TRBV5-6
D gene: NA

CDR3 DNA: TGTGCCAGCAGCTTTACACCGGGACTCGGGGTACGGGAGCAGTACTTC
CDR3 protein: CASSFTPGLGVREQYF
clone size: NA
CDR3 length: 16
J gene: TRBJ2-7
V gene: TRBV7-2
D gene: NA

CDR3 DNA: TGCAGCGCGTCAACAGAGAAAGCTAACTATGGCTACACCTTC
CDR3 protein: CSASTEKANYGYTF
clone size: NA
CDR3 length: 14
J gene: TRBJ1-2
V gene: TRBV29-1
D gene: NA

CDR3 DNA: TGTGCCAGCAGCCTCGAACTAGCGGGAGATTCAGATACGCAGTATTTT
CDR3 protein: CASSLELAGDSDTQYF
clone size: NA
CDR3 length: 16
J gene: TRBJ2-3
V gene: TRBV11-2
D gene: TRBD2

CDR3 DNA: TGTGCCAGCAGTGACTCAGGGAACTATGGCTACACCTTC
CDR3 protein: CASSDSGNYGYTF
clone size: NA
CDR3 length: 13
J gene: TRBJ1-2
V gene: TRBV6-4
D gene: NA

CDR3 DNA: TGTGCCAGTACACAGGGTCGCAGCAATCAGCCCCAGCATTTT
CDR3 protein: CASTQGRSNQPQHF
clone size: NA
CDR3 length: 14
J gene: TRBJ1-5
V gene: TRBV19
D gene: NA

CDR3 DNA: TGTGCCTGGAGTGAACCCAGGTATAACTATGGCTACACCTTC
CDR3 protein: CAWSEPRYNYGYTF
clone size: NA
CDR3 length: 14
J gene: TRBJ1-2
V gene: TRBV30
D gene: NA

CDR3 DNA: TGTGCCATCAGGGGGGACAGGGCGTGGGAGACCCAGTACTTC
CDR3 protein: CAIRGDRAWETQYF
clone size: NA
CDR3 length: 14
J gene: TRBJ2-5
V gene: TRBV10-3
D gene: TRBD1

CDR3 DNA: TGTGCCAGCCACAGTTTATCGGTAAGGCGGGAGGGCCGGGTCGAGCAGTACTTC
CDR3 protein: CASHSLSVRREGRVEQYF
clone size: once
CDR3 length: 18
J gene: TRBJ2-7
V gene: TRBV27
D gene: TRBD2

CDR3 DNA: TGTGCCAGCAGCTTAGCCGGTGGGGCCCGCTACGAGCAGTACTTC
CDR3 protein: CASSLAGGARYEQYF
clone size: NA
CDR3 length: 15
J gene: TRBJ2-7
V gene: TRBV7-9
D gene: NA

CDR3 DNA: TGTGCCAGCAGCTCGGCAAGGGCCGAGCAGTACTTC
CDR3 protein: CASSSARAEQYF
clone size: NA
CDR3 length: 12
J gene: TRBJ2-7
V gene: TRBV14
D gene: NA

CDR3 DNA: TGTGCCAGCAGCCCCGGGACCCAGAGCTACGAGCAGTACTTC
CDR3 protein: CASSPGTQSYEQYF
clone size: once
CDR3 length: 14
J gene: TRBJ2-7
V gene: TRBV7-2
D gene: NA

CDR3 DNA: TGTGCCAGTAGGGATACGGTCCTCTATGGCTACACCTTC
CDR3 protein: CASRDTVLYGYTF
clone size: NA
CDR3 length: 13
J gene: TRBJ1-2
V gene: TRBV19
D gene: NA

CDR3 DNA: TGTGCCAGTAGTATGAACACCGGGGAGCTGTTTTTT
CDR3 protein: CASSMNTGELFF
clone size: NA
CDR3 length: 12
J gene: TRBJ2-2
V gene: TRBV19
D gene: NA

CDR3 DNA: TGTGCCAGCAGCGAAAGTGGGGGGAACACCGGGGAGCTGTTTTTT
CDR3 protein: CASSESGGNTGELFF
clone size: few
CDR3 length: 15
J gene: TRBJ2-2
V gene: TRBV11-3
D gene: NA

CDR3 DNA: TGTGCCAGCAGCTTAGCGGGCGGCGGGAGCGGGAGTACAGATACGCAGTATTTT
CDR3 protein: CASSLAGGGSGSTDTQYF
clone size: NA
CDR3 length: 18
J gene: TRBJ2-3
V gene: TRBV7-9
D gene: TRBD2

CDR3 DNA: TGTGCCAGCAGCCAAGTTCCTGATACGCAGTATTTT
CDR3 protein: CASSQVPDTQYF
clone size: NA
CDR3 length: 12
J gene: TRBJ2-3
V gene: TRBV14
D gene: NA

CDR3 DNA: TGTGCCAGCACCCAACAGGGGAGTATCAGCAATGAGCAGTTCTTC
CDR3 protein: CASTQQGSISNEQFF
clone size: few
CDR3 length: 15
J gene: TRBJ2-1
V gene: TRBV11-2
D gene: TRBD1

CDR3 DNA: TGTGCCAGCAGCAAGGGACAGTTGGGACTCACAGATACGCAGTATTTT
CDR3 protein: CASSKGQLGLTDTQYF
clone size: NA
CDR3 length: 16
J gene: TRBJ2-3
V gene: TRBV7-3
D gene: NA

CDR3 DNA: TGTGCCAGCACCTCAGGGAGTGAAGCTTTCTTT
CDR3 protein: CASTSGSEAFF
clone size: NA
CDR3 length: 11
J gene: TRBJ1-1
V gene: TRBV11-3
D gene: NA

CDR3 DNA: TGTGCCAGCAGTGATAGGGGTGGGGCGCCTGGAAACACCATATATTTT
CDR3 protein: CASSDRGGAPGNTIYF
clone size: NA
CDR3 length: 16
J gene: TRBJ1-3
V gene: TRBV2
D gene: NA

CDR3 DNA: TGTGCCAGCAGCTCGCCGGACTGGGAACTCACAGATACGCAGTATTTT
CDR3 protein: CASSSPDWELTDTQYF
clone size: NA
CDR3 length: 16
J gene: TRBJ2-3
V gene: TRBV11-1
D gene: NA

CDR3 DNA: TGTGCCAGTAGTATAGGTGGGACCCAGTACTTC
CDR3 protein: CASSIGGTQYF
clone size: NA
CDR3 length: 11
J gene: TRBJ2-5
V gene: TRBV19
D gene: NA

CDR3 DNA: TGTGCCAGCAGCTTAGATCGGGCGCAAAAAGGCTACACCTTC
CDR3 protein: CASSLDRAQKGYTF
clone size: NA
CDR3 length: 14
J gene: TRBJ1-2
V gene: TRBV11-3
D gene: NA

CDR3 DNA: TGCAGCGTTGTTCCCTTTCGAGGGGGCTCCTACGAGCAGTACTTC
CDR3 protein: CSVVPFRGGSYEQYF
clone size: NA
CDR3 length: 15
J gene: TRBJ2-7
V gene: TRBV29-1
D gene: NA

CDR3 DNA: TGTGCCAGCAGCTACCGGGACAGGCCGAACCACGAGCAGTACTTC
CDR3 protein: CASSYRDRPNHEQYF
clone size: NA
CDR3 length: 15
J gene: TRBJ2-7
V gene: TRBV5-6
D gene: TRBD1

CDR3 DNA: TGTGCTAGTGGTTTGGGGAATTCTTTGACAGGAGAGCAGTTCTTC
CDR3 protein: CASGLGNSLTGEQFF
clone size: NA
CDR3 length: 15
J gene: TRBJ2-1
V gene: TRBV12-5
D gene: NA

CDR3 DNA: TGTGCCAGCTCAGCTGTGTCCTCCCTTAACACCGGGGAGCTGTTTTTT
CDR3 protein: CASSAVSSLNTGELFF
clone size: NA
CDR3 length: 16
J gene: TRBJ2-2
V gene: TRBV18
D gene: NA

CDR3 DNA: TGCGCCAGCAGCCAAGAAGCGGGAGGGGCTGGCTCCTACGAGCAGTACTTC
CDR3 protein: CASSQEAGGAGSYEQYF
clone size: NA
CDR3 length: 17
J gene: TRBJ2-7
V gene: TRBV4-1
D gene: TRBD2

CDR3 DNA: TGTGCCAGCAGCGCCGGACAGGGTAGTGAAAAACTGTTTTTT
CDR3 protein: CASSAGQGSEKLFF
clone size: NA
CDR3 length: 14
J gene: TRBJ1-4
V gene: TRBV7-6
D gene: TRBD1

CDR3 DNA: TGTGCCAGCAGCTTAAGAGGGACAGGGGTTAATGGCTACACCTTC
CDR3 protein: CASSLRGTGVNGYTF
clone size: NA
CDR3 length: 15
J gene: TRBJ1-2
V gene: TRBV5-6
D gene: TRBD1

CDR3 DNA: TGTGCCATCGGGGCAGCTCCGGAGGAGACCCAGTACTTC
CDR3 protein: CAIGAAPEETQYF
clone size: NA
CDR3 length: 13
J gene: TRBJ2-5
V gene: TRBV10-3
D gene: NA

CDR3 DNA: TGTGCCTGGAGGGCTAGCGGGAGTACAGATACGCAGTATTTT
CDR3 protein: CAWRASGSTDTQYF
clone size: NA
CDR3 length: 14
J gene: TRBJ2-3
V gene: TRBV30
D gene: TRBD2

CDR3 DNA: TGTGCCAGCAGCACAGGGTTCGACTATGGCTACACCTTC
CDR3 protein: CASSTGFDYGYTF
clone size: NA
CDR3 length: 13
J gene: TRBJ1-2
V gene: TRBV7-6
D gene: NA

CDR3 DNA: TGTGCCAGCAGTTCCTCGGGACTTAGCCACAATGAGCAGTTCTTC
CDR3 protein: CASSSSGLSHNEQFF
clone size: NA
CDR3 length: 15
J gene: TRBJ2-1
V gene: TRBV6-5
D gene: NA

CDR3 DNA: TGTGCCAGCAGCCTTGACAGGAACACTGAAGCTTTCTTT
CDR3 protein: CASSLDRNTEAFF
clone size: NA
CDR3 length: 13
J gene: TRBJ1-1
V gene: TRBV7-3
D gene: NA

CDR3 DNA: TGTGCCAGCAGTGATCGGACACCCCCGGGGACCCAGTACTTC
CDR3 protein: CASSDRTPPGTQYF
clone size: NA
CDR3 length: 14
J gene: TRBJ2-5
V gene: TRBV2
D gene: NA

CDR3 DNA: TGTGCCAGTAACGATCAGGGTGCTGGTGAGCAGTTCTTC
CDR3 protein: CASNDQGAGEQFF
clone size: NA
CDR3 length: 13
J gene: TRBJ2-1
V gene: TRBV19
D gene: NA

CDR3 DNA: TGTGCCAGCAGCTTGGGACAGACGAACACCGGGGAGCTGTTTTTT
CDR3 protein: CASSLGQTNTGELFF
clone size: NA
CDR3 length: 15
J gene: TRBJ2-2
V gene: TRBV7-9
D gene: TRBD1

CDR3 DNA: TGTGCCAGCAGCTTAGCGCTGGCCCTAGCGGAAACCACGAACACCGGGGAGCTGTTTTTT
CDR3 protein: CASSLALALAETTNTGELFF
clone size: NA
CDR3 length: 20
J gene: TRBJ2-2
V gene: TRBV7-2
D gene: TRBD2

CDR3 DNA: TGTGCCAGCAGCTTGGAGGGTGGCTATGGCTACACCTTC
CDR3 protein: CASSLEGGYGYTF
clone size: NA
CDR3 length: 13
J gene: TRBJ1-2
V gene: TRBV5-6
D gene: NA

CDR3 DNA: TGTGCCAGCAGCTTGGGCAGTCCCAATGAGCAGTTCTTC
CDR3 protein: CASSLGSPNEQFF
clone size: NA
CDR3 length: 13
J gene: TRBJ2-1
V gene: TRBV11-2
D gene: NA

CDR3 DNA: TGTGCCAGCAGCCAGTTCCCCAGGGGGCAGCAAGAGACCCAGTACTTC
CDR3 protein: CASSQFPRGQQETQYF
clone size: NA
CDR3 length: 16
J gene: TRBJ2-5
V gene: TRBV7-9
D gene: TRBD1

CDR3 DNA: TGTGCCTGGAGCTGGGAGGCTGAGCAGTTCTTC
CDR3 protein: CAWSWEAEQFF
clone size: once
CDR3 length: 11
J gene: TRBJ2-1
V gene: TRBV30
D gene: NA

CDR3 DNA: TGCAGCGTTGAGGACCCGTACCACACAGATACGCAGTATTTT
CDR3 protein: CSVEDPYHTDTQYF
clone size: NA
CDR3 length: 14
J gene: TRBJ2-3
V gene: TRBV29-1
D gene: NA

CDR3 DNA: TGTGCTAGTGTGTTCGGCAGTAATGAAAAACTGTTTTTT
CDR3 protein: CASVFGSNEKLFF
clone size: NA
CDR3 length: 13
J gene: TRBJ1-4
V gene: TRBV12-5
D gene: NA

CDR3 DNA: TGTGCCAGCAGTCTCATCACAACCGGGGAGCTGTTTTTT
CDR3 protein: CASSLITTGELFF
clone size: NA
CDR3 length: 13
J gene: TRBJ2-2
V gene: TRBV28
D gene: NA

CDR3 DNA: TGTGCCAGCGTTGGGTCTCGGGGTAGCTATGGCTACACCTTC
CDR3 protein: CASVGSRGSYGYTF
clone size: NA
CDR3 length: 14
J gene: TRBJ1-2
V gene: TRBV7-2
D gene: NA